This is a list of T cell receptor beta chains from one sample in a study of T cell repertoires in cytomegalovirus infection. TCRdb re-called the reads with MiXCR, one entry per CDR3 protein. The sample lists approximately 76,000 distinct CDR3 sequences; about 24% were seen once. For these TCRs, the target antigens are not known. This specimen was CD8+ T cells from cultured PBMCs, taken from culture after CMV antigen stimulation. All receptors come from a human donor in good health (CMV status not recorded). Some clones in this sample may be carry-over from other donors' samples. CDR3s include the opening cysteine and the closing phenylalanine or tryptophan. D genes are given only for firm matches. Clone size is stated in some rows and not others, as once, few, many or a class when expanded.

DNA: TGTGCCAGCAGTTACGCATCCCCAGTGGGAGGGGACACAGATACGCAGTATTTT; CDR3: CASSYASPVGGDTDTQYF; size: -; D: TRBD2; J: TRBJ2-3; V: TRBV6-5
DNA: TGCGCCAGCAGCCTAGCAGGGCCAAACACTGAAGCTTTCTTT; CDR3: CASSLAGPNTEAFF; size: -; D: -; J: TRBJ1-1; V: TRBV5-1
DNA: TGTGCCAGCAGTTCAGGACCGGGACAGGTATCCTACGAGCAGTACTTC; CDR3: CASSSGPGQVSYEQYF; size: -; D: TRBD1; J: TRBJ2-7; V: TRBV7-4
DNA: TGTGCCAGTAGTATAGTCCAGAACACTGAAGCTTTCTTT; CDR3: CASSIVQNTEAFF; size: -; D: -; J: TRBJ1-1; V: TRBV19
DNA: TGCGCCAGCAGCCAAGAATGGGAACCACCTCATGAGCAGTTCTTC; CDR3: CASSQEWEPPHEQFF; size: -; D: -; J: TRBJ2-1; V: TRBV4-3
DNA: TGTGCCAGCAGTTACTCGAGACTAGCGGGAGGAGAGGAGCAGTTCTTC; CDR3: CASSYSRLAGGEEQFF; size: -; D: TRBD2; J: TRBJ2-1; V: TRBV6-5
DNA: TGTGCCAGCAGCCCAAGGACTAGCGATGTAAATACGCAGTATTTT; CDR3: CASSPRTSDVNTQYF; size: -; D: TRBD2; J: TRBJ2-3; V: TRBV11-3
DNA: TGTGCCATCAGTGCTAGTATGGAGGGGTATTCACCCCTCCACTTT; CDR3: CAISASMEGYSPLHF; size: few; D: -; J: TRBJ1-6; V: TRBV10-3
DNA: TGTGCCAGCAGCATAGGACCCTACGAGCAGTACTTC; CDR3: CASSIGPYEQYF; size: few; D: -; J: TRBJ2-7; V: TRBV7-6
DNA: TGCGCCAGCAGCCAAGATAGCCGCCCCCCAGGTAATCAGCCCCAGCATTTT; CDR3: CASSQDSRPPGNQPQHF; size: -; D: -; J: TRBJ1-5; V: TRBV4-3
DNA: TGTGCCAGCAGCTTATACGACTTGGGCTACACCTTC; CDR3: CASSLYDLGYTF; size: many; D: -; J: TRBJ1-2; V: TRBV7-3
DNA: TGTGCCAGCAGTTTGTGGGACGGGAGGGGTGGCTACACCTTC; CDR3: CASSLWDGRGGYTF; size: -; D: -; J: TRBJ1-2; V: TRBV28
DNA: TGTGCCAGCAGTTACAATCAGACCCCGTATTCCTACGAGCAGTACTTC; CDR3: CASSYNQTPYSYEQYF; size: few; D: -; J: TRBJ2-7; V: TRBV6-2/TRBV6-3
DNA: TGTGCCACCCGATTGGTGTGGCAGGCAGCTGGCTACACCTTC; CDR3: CATRLVWQAAGYTF; size: many; D: -; J: TRBJ1-2; V: TRBV19
DNA: TGTGCCAGTAGTCCCGGGACAGGGCTTGAAGCTTTCTTT; CDR3: CASSPGTGLEAFF; size: many; D: TRBD1; J: TRBJ1-1; V: TRBV19
DNA: TGTGCCAGCAGCTTTACAAGAGGGAATACTGAAGCTTTCTTT; CDR3: CASSFTRGNTEAFF; size: -; D: -; J: TRBJ1-1; V: TRBV5-6
DNA: TGCGCCAGCAGCACAACGCGACAGGGGGCTGTGGACACCGGGGAGCTGTTTTTT; CDR3: CASSTTRQGAVDTGELFF; size: -; D: TRBD1; J: TRBJ2-2; V: TRBV5-1
DNA: TGCAGCGTCCTCTGGGGTCCCTGGGAGCAGTACTTC; CDR3: CSVLWGPWEQYF; size: few; D: -; J: TRBJ2-7; V: TRBV29-1
DNA: TGTGCCAGCAGTTTATTACCCGGGCAGGGGGGGCCCAATGAGCAGTTCTTC; CDR3: CASSLLPGQGGPNEQFF; size: -; D: -; J: TRBJ2-1; V: TRBV28
DNA: TGTGCCAGCAGCCTCACACAGGGGTATCGGAACACTGAAGCTTTCTTT; CDR3: CASSLTQGYRNTEAFF; size: many; D: TRBD1; J: TRBJ1-1; V: TRBV7-2
DNA: TGTGCCAGCAGTTCCCCTAGCGGGAGGGCCGGAGAGACCCAGTACTTC; CDR3: CASSSPSGRAGETQYF; size: many; D: TRBD2; J: TRBJ2-5; V: TRBV6-5
DNA: TGTGCCAGCACTCTTTACCGACCCGGGACAGCCAATTCACCCCTCCACTTT; CDR3: CASTLYRPGTANSPLHF; size: many; D: TRBD1; J: TRBJ1-6; V: TRBV6-6
DNA: TGTGCCAGCAGCGCTAGCGGGAGTCCCACAGATACGCAGTATTTT; CDR3: CASSASGSPTDTQYF; size: -; D: TRBD2; J: TRBJ2-3; V: TRBV9
DNA: TGTGCCAGCAGTTACCGGTCAATCGGGGAGCTGTTTTTT; CDR3: CASSYRSIGELFF; size: -; D: -; J: TRBJ2-2; V: TRBV6-2/TRBV6-3
DNA: TGTGCCAGTAGTAGTTCAAACCCTGGAAACACCATATATTTT; CDR3: CASSSSNPGNTIYF; size: few; D: -; J: TRBJ1-3; V: TRBV19
DNA: TGCAGTGCTAGAGCGCGGGAGCGGGAGGGCCTTCTCTACGAGCAGTACTTC; CDR3: CSARAREREGLLYEQYF; size: few; D: TRBD2; J: TRBJ2-7; V: TRBV20-1
DNA: TGTGCCAGCAGCTTAGACGAGAACCTCTCTAAGCTAGCGAGGATTGAAGAGACCCAGTACTTC; CDR3: CASSLDENLSKLARIEETQYF; size: many; D: -; J: TRBJ2-5; V: TRBV7-6
DNA: TGTGCCAGCAGTTCAAATGGAGCGGGGTCTAATGAAAAACTGTTTTTT; CDR3: CASSSNGAGSNEKLFF; size: -; D: -; J: TRBJ1-4; V: TRBV2
DNA: TGTGCCAGCAGCCGATACAGTGGAAACACCATATATTTT; CDR3: CASSRYSGNTIYF; size: -; D: -; J: TRBJ1-3; V: TRBV3-1
DNA: TGCGCCAGCAGCCAAGAAGTACCCCATCGGTACCAGGGGAACACCATATATTTT; CDR3: CASSQEVPHRYQGNTIYF; size: -; D: -; J: TRBJ1-3; V: TRBV4-1
DNA: TGTGCCAGCAGCAGCCGACTAGCGGGAGGGCCGGGGAATGAGCAGTTCTTC; CDR3: CASSSRLAGGPGNEQFF; size: -; D: TRBD2; J: TRBJ2-1; V: TRBV6-6
DNA: TGTGCCAGCAGTGAACCCGTTCCTAGCGGGAGAGGGTTAATCAATGAGCAGTTCTTC; CDR3: CASSEPVPSGRGLINEQFF; size: -; D: TRBD2; J: TRBJ2-1; V: TRBV25-1
DNA: TGTGCCAGCAGCCTGACAGGGGCCGAGCAGTACTTC; CDR3: CASSLTGAEQYF; size: -; D: TRBD1; J: TRBJ2-7; V: TRBV6-2/TRBV6-3
DNA: TGCGCCAGCAGCCAAGAGCCTAGCGGGAGTGAGGAGCAGTACTTC; CDR3: CASSQEPSGSEEQYF; size: many; D: TRBD2; J: TRBJ2-7; V: TRBV4-1
DNA: TGTGCCAGCAGCATAGGGGGGGACAGGGGGCGATTC; CDR3: CASSIGGDRGRF; size: few; D: TRBD1; J: TRBJ2-7; V: TRBV12-3/TRBV12-4
DNA: TGTGCCAGCAGCCTTGCTAGCGGGAGCTACGAGCAGTACTTC; CDR3: CASSLASGSYEQYF; size: -; D: TRBD2; J: TRBJ2-7; V: TRBV11-2
DNA: TGTGCCAGCTATGGGGGGAGGTACACAGATACGCAGTATTTT; CDR3: CASYGGRYTDTQYF; size: many; D: -; J: TRBJ2-3; V: TRBV7-2
DNA: TGTGCCAGCAGTTCCGGGACAACCTTTAATGAAAAACTGTTTTTT; CDR3: CASSSGTTFNEKLFF; size: -; D: -; J: TRBJ1-4; V: TRBV12-3/TRBV12-4
DNA: TGTGCCAGCAGTTTAAACTCCGTGGAGACCCAGTACTTC; CDR3: CASSLNSVETQYF; size: -; D: -; J: TRBJ2-5; V: TRBV12-3/TRBV12-4
DNA: TGTGCCAGTACGAACAGGGCGACCCCTAACAATGAGCAGTTCTTC; CDR3: CASTNRATPNNEQFF; size: few; D: -; J: TRBJ2-1; V: TRBV5-4
DNA: TGTACCAGCAGCTTGCACAGGGAATACGAGACCCAGTACTTC; CDR3: CTSSLHREYETQYF; size: -; D: -; J: TRBJ2-5; V: TRBV7-9
DNA: TGTGCCAGTACGGTTTGGAGACAGGGGAGAACTGAAGCTTTCTTT; CDR3: CASTVWRQGRTEAFF; size: few; D: TRBD1; J: TRBJ1-1; V: TRBV19
DNA: TGTGCCAGCAGCTTAGGCCTCGGGGGTAGTAGCTACAATGAGCAGTTCTTC; CDR3: CASSLGLGGSSYNEQFF; size: -; D: -; J: TRBJ2-1; V: TRBV13
DNA: TGTGCCAGCAGCCCCGTACAGGGCCGGAACACTGAAGCTTTCTTT; CDR3: CASSPVQGRNTEAFF; size: few; D: -; J: TRBJ1-1; V: TRBV7-9
DNA: TGTGCCAGCAGCCCAGGGGGACAGATGAGCAATCAGCCCCAGCATTTT; CDR3: CASSPGGQMSNQPQHF; size: many; D: TRBD1; J: TRBJ1-5; V: TRBV7-2